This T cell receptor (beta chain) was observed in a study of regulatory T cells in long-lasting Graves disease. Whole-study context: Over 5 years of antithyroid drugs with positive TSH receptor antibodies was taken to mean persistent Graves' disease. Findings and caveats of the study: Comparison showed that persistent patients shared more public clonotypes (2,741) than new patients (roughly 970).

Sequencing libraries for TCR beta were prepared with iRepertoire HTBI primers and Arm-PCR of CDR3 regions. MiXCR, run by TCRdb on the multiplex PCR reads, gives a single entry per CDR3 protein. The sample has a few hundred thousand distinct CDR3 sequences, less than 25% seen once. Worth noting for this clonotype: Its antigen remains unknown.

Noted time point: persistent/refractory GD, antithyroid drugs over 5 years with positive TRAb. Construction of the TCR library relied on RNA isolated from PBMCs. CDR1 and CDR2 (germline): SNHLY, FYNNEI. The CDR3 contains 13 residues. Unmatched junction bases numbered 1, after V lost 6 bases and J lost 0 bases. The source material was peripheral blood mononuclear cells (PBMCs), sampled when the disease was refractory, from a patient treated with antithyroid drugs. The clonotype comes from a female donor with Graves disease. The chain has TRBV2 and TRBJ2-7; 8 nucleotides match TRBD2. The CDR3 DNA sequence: TGTGCCAGCAGAAGCGGGAGCTCCTACGAGCAGTACTTC. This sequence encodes CASRSGSSYEQYF.